There are many counts of the clone carrying this T cell receptor (beta chain). Its antigen is undetermined. The making of cDNA relied on 5'RACE with 10-nucleotide random UMIs. TCRdb analysed the 5' RACE reads with MiXCR anew, one entry per CDR3 protein. The repertoire has around 60,000 distinct CDR3 sequences, about 3.3% of them found once; the top ten carry approximately 6.6%. The record originates from a study of neurological immune-mediated disorders. Overall study findings and caveats: Phylogenetic grouping assigned the repertoires of 18 of 34 multiple sclerosis patients to a single cluster of related CDR3 sequences. This cluster may be a repertoire-level signature. Clinical and MRI features did not associate with the cluster found in multiple sclerosis patients.

Germline CDR1 is MDHEN and CDR2 is SYDVKM. The CDR3 loop spans 14 amino acids. Trimming cost V 6 bases and J 0 bases, with 12 bases left between them. Sequencing was carried out using PBMCs. This chain links TRBV28 with TRBJ2-7; D is perhaps TRBD1 or TRBD2 (5 bases each). The TCR was taken from a woman aged 55 to 70 with multiple sclerosis. The CDR3 region has the DNA TGTGCCAGCAGCGAAATGGGGGTCTCCTACGAGCAGTACTTC. Its translation: CASSEMGVSYEQYF.